The next 32 T cell receptor beta chains were all read from a single sample in a study of CD8 T cells in Susac syndrome. RNA, at roughly 0.5 to 1 ug, was reverse transcribed with random hexamers. TCRdb reprocessed the immunoSEQ multiplex PCR reads via MiXCR and lists one record per CDR3 protein. Seen here are 200,000 or so distinct CDR3 sequences, about 94% observed once, and the top ten hold less than 0.15%. What was sequenced was CD8+ T cells from PBMCs. These receptors were taken from a human donor with multiple sclerosis.

The chain employs TRBV19 and TRBJ2-7, with no clear D. The V and J ends lost 1 base and 4 bases respectively, with 5 bases between them. Looked up from germline, CDR1 is LNHDA and CDR2 is SQIVND (reference sequence). This CDR3 has 12 residues. The CDR3 DNA is TGTGCCAGTAGTATAGGCGGATACGAGCAGTACTTC. It encodes CASSIGGYEQYF.

This clonotype was detected only once. The rearrangement links TRBV20-1 to TRBJ2-1; tentatively, D is TRBD1 (6 bases). Trimming pared 5 bases from V and 8 bases from J, leaving 13 bases between. The germline CDR1 and CDR2 sequences are DFQATT and SNEGSKA (reference sequence). The CDR3 sequence is 12 residues long. The chain's CDR3 is CSAWLQGDEQFF. The CDR3 coding sequence is TGCAGTGCTTGGCTACAGGGAGATGAGCAGTTCTTC.

The chain uses TRBV27 and TRBJ1-1; D is unresolved. Trimming pared 1 base from V and 4 bases from J, leaving 13 bases between. The CDR3 consists of 15 residues. The V gene's germline CDR1 is MNHEY and CDR2 SMNVEV (reference sequence). CDR3 protein: CASSLYGRGSTEAFF. In nucleotides, the CDR3 is TGTGCCAGCAGTTTATACGGGCGAGGGAGCACTGAAGCTTTCTTT.

V usage is TRBV13 and J usage is TRBJ2-7, with D possibly matching TRBD1 (6 bases). Germline V gene data show CDR1 as PRHDT and CDR2 as FYEKMQ (reference sequence). Deletions cut 0 bases from V and 6 bases from J, with 18 bases between. This CDR3 contains 16 residues. The CDR3, as DNA: TGTGCCAGCAGCTTAGGCTGGCAGGGGATTGCTGCCGAGCAGTACTTC. Its translation: CASSLGWQGIAAEQYF.

V gene TRBV4-3 combines with J gene TRBJ1-1, with TRBD1 as a possible D gene (5 bases). The CDR3 is 14 amino acids. V was shortened by 1 base and J by 1 base, with 7 bases between the two germline ends. From germline, CDR1 is LGHNA and CDR2 YSLEER. CDR3 sequence: CASSQGGENTEAFF. The CDR3, as DNA: TGCGCCAGCAGCCAAGGGGGGGAGAACACTGAAGCTTTCTTT.

The sample holds one count of this clonotype. The chain combines TRBV12-3 or TRBV12-4 with TRBJ2-3, with 7 bases aligning to TRBD2. The CDR3 contains 15 residues. Trimming removed 8 bases from V and 0 bases from J; junction bases left unmatched: 8. In nucleotides, the CDR3 is TGTGCCAGCGCTCCTTGGCGGGAGAGCACAGATACGCAGTATTTT. Residues: CASAPWRESTDTQYF.

This rearrangement joins TRBV4-1 to TRBJ2-2; D not resolved. With 1 base removed from V and 0 bases from J, the gap between germline ends came to 12 bases. This CDR3 region has 17 residues. The germline V gene has CDR1 MGHRA and CDR2 YSYEKL. CDR3 sequence: CASSQGAAGSNTGELFF. The CDR3 DNA reads as TGCGCCAGCAGCCAAGGGGCGGCAGGTTCGAACACCGGGGAGCTGTTTTTT.

The DNA for the CDR3 is TGTGCCAGCAGACCAAGGGCTAGCACAGATACGCAGTATTTT. It codes for CASRPRASTDTQYF. The chain uses TRBV2 and TRBJ2-3; D is uncertain. From germline, CDR1 is SNHLY and CDR2 FYNNEI. The ends were cut back, 6 bases at V and 0 bases at J, with 10 bases in the middle. The CDR3 runs 14 residues. The full variable domain, rest sourced from reference TRBV2 and TRBJ2-3, is EPEVTQTPSHQVTQMGQEVILRCVPISNHLYFYWYRQILGQKVEFLVSFYNNEISEKSEIFDDQFSVERPDGSNFTLKIRSTKLEDSAMYFCASRPRASTDTQYFGPGTRLTVL.

The chain links TRBV27 to TRBJ1-1; weak D call: TRBD1 (5 bases). The CDR3 runs 15 residues. Germline CDR1 is MNHEY and CDR2 is SMNVEV (reference sequence). V was cut by 3 bases and J by 2 bases, with 13 bases left in between. CDR3 region: CASSFSRVINTEAFF. The CDR3 bases are TGTGCCAGCAGTTTTTCCAGGGTAATAAACACTGAAGCTTTCTTT.

The V and J genes are TRBV27 and TRBJ2-7, with D maybe TRBD1 (6 bases). Germline-derived CDR1 and CDR2 are MNHEY and SMNVEV (reference sequence). Trimming left V 7 bases short and J 4 bases short, with 14 bases between. The CDR3 has 13 residues. This CDR3 is CASMKGVGYEQYF. CDR3 nucleotide sequence: TGTGCCAGCATGAAGGGGGTGGGTTACGAGCAGTACTTC.

The chain's CDR3 is CASSHTSTGSGNTIYF. In DNA, the CDR3 is TGTGCCAGCAGTCACACCTCCACAGGGTCCGGAAACACCATATATTTT. This chain links TRBV2 with TRBJ1-3, with a possible D match to TRBD1 (6 bases). V dropped 5 bases and J dropped 4 bases, with 18 bases sitting between them. Germline V gene data show CDR1 as SNHLY and CDR2 as FYNNEI. The CDR3 is made up of 16 amino acids. Combining the CDR3 with reference TRBV2 and TRBJ1-3 gives the whole variable domain EPEVTQTPSHQVTQMGQEVILRCVPISNHLYFYWYRQILGQKVEFLVSFYNNEISEKSEIFDDQFSVERPDGSNFTLKIRSTKLEDSAMYFCASSHTSTGSGNTIYFGEGSWLTVV.

The chain is built from TRBV9 and TRBJ1-1; TRBD1 matches 7 bases. This CDR3 spans 14 amino acids. Trimming cost V 1 base and J 1 base; bases outside gene matches: 1. Germline V gene data show CDR1 as SGDLS and CDR2 as YYNGEE. The CDR3 loop is CASSVTGENTEAFF. The DNA of the CDR3 is TGTGCCAGCAGCGTAACAGGGGAGAACACTGAAGCTTTCTTT.

This sequence joins TRBV7-9 and TRBJ2-1, with D possibly matching TRBD2 (7 bases). CDR3 length equals 16 residues. Trimming removed 7 bases from V and 5 bases from J, with 21 bases in between. Germline lookup yields CDR1 SEHNR and CDR2 FQNEAQ (reference sequence). The CDR3 DNA reads as TGTGCCAGCATCCCGGAGGGCGCGGGGGCCCACAATGAGCAGTTCTTC. This translates into CASIPEGAGAHNEQFF.

This clonotype was recorded once. The chain combines TRBV5-4 with TRBJ2-3, with D perhaps TRBD1 (5 bases). V gave up 1 base and J gave up 4 bases, with 13 bases separating them. This CDR3 spans 15 amino acids. The germline V gene has CDR1 SGHNT and CDR2 YYREEE (reference sequence). The CDR3 sequence: CASSLKGLLPDTQYF. In nucleotides, the CDR3 is TGTGCCAGCAGCTTGAAGGGGTTGCTACCAGATACGCAGTATTTT.

The chain carries TRBV29-1 and TRBJ2-2; D is unresolved. V was shortened by 5 bases and J by 8 bases, with 12 bases between the two germline ends. CDR1 and CDR2 from the germline V gene are SQVTM and ANQGSEA. CDR3 length: 12 residues. In DNA form, the CDR3 reads TGCAGCGTTATAGACACACCGGGGGAGCTGTTTTTT. Protein sequence: CSVIDTPGELFF.

The chain couples TRBV7-9 to TRBJ1-1, with a tentative D call TRBD1 (5 bases). Germline lookup yields CDR1 SEHNR and CDR2 FQNEAQ (reference sequence). V shed 3 bases and J shed 1 base, with 9 bases lying between them. The CDR3 consists of 14 residues. The CDR3 region is CASSLRGRNTEAFF. CDR3 in DNA: TGTGCCAGCAGCTTGAGGGGACGGAACACTGAAGCTTTCTTT.

The chain recombines TRBV25-1 with TRBJ2-5; weak D call: TRBD2 (5 bases). Trimming stripped 6 bases from V and 3 bases from J, with 14 bases between. The CDR3 totals 14 residues. Germline V gene lookup returns CDR1 MGHDK and CDR2 SYGVNS. CDR3 protein: CASRGLGEEETQYF. The DNA of the CDR3 is TGTGCCAGCAGAGGTCTGGGAGAGGAAGAGACCCAGTACTTC.

This clonotype was detected a few times. This chain joins TRBV3-1 and TRBJ2-7; D tentatively reads TRBD1 or TRBD2 (5 bases each). This CDR3 region has 14 residues. The V end was cut by 5 bases, the J end by 2 bases, with 13 bases between. Germline assignment: CDR1 LGHDT and CDR2 YNNKEL (reference sequence). The CDR3, as DNA: TGTGCCAGCAGCAGGGACCCTCGGGCCTACGAGCAGTACTTC. Translated, it gives CASSRDPRAYEQYF.

V usage is TRBV15 and J usage is TRBJ2-6; possibly TRBD2 for D (6 bases). The germline gives CDR1 LNHNV, CDR2 YYDKDF (reference sequence). The CDR3 contains 16 residues. V was clipped by 4 bases and J by 2 bases, with 12 bases between them. The CDR3 region is CATSTQEGTGANVLTF. CDR3 nucleotides: TGTGCCACCAGCACCCAGGAGGGGACTGGGGCCAACGTCCTGACTTTC.

The J gene is TRBJ1-2, the V gene TRBV5-1; a possible D gene is TRBD1 (6 bases). Trimming cost V 2 bases and J 3 bases, with 14 bases left between them. Looked up from germline, CDR1 is SGHRS and CDR2 is YFSETQ. This CDR3 is 15 amino acids long. The CDR3 loop is CASSLTGRGDYGYTF. In DNA form, the CDR3 reads TGCGCCAGCAGCTTAACAGGGAGAGGCGACTATGGCTACACCTTC.

This chain joins TRBV30 and TRBJ1-1; 10 positions match TRBD1. The CDR3 sequence is 17 residues long. V shed 0 bases and J 4 bases; nucleotides not matched to a gene: 11. Per the germline V gene, CDR1 is GTSNPN and CDR2 is SVGIG (reference sequence). CDR3 amino acids: CAWSVRTTTGGRTEAFF. The CDR3, as DNA: TGTGCCTGGAGTGTACGAACCACGACAGGGGGCCGCACTGAAGCTTTCTTT. The full variable domain, in which reference TRBV30 and TRBJ1-1 provide the parts outside the CDR3, is SQTIHQWPATLVQPVGSPLSLECTVEGTSNPNLYWYRQAAGRGLQLLFYSVGIGQISSEVPQNLSASRPQDRQFILSSKKLLLSDSGFYLCAWSVRTTTGGRTEAFFGQGTRLTVV.

This chain uses TRBV30 with TRBJ2-3, with 7 bases that match TRBD2. The V gene end was trimmed by 1 base and the J gene end by 4 bases; junction bases not matched to a gene: 5. This CDR3 has 14 amino acids. The germline gives CDR1 GTSNPN, CDR2 SVGIG (reference sequence). The CDR3 is CAWSGTSVPDTQYF. The CDR3 region has the DNA TGTGCCTGGAGTGGCACTAGCGTGCCAGATACGCAGTATTTT.

V gene TRBV4-3 combines with J gene TRBJ2-5; 7 nucleotides align to TRBD1. From germline, CDR1 is LGHNA and CDR2 YSLEER. The V gene end was trimmed by 1 base and the J gene end by 5 bases; junction bases not matched to a gene: 10. The CDR3 length is 16 residues. DNA for the CDR3: TGCGCCAGCAGCCAAGCTAGAACAGGGGTAGAGGAGACCCAGTACTTC. Translation gives CASSQARTGVEETQYF.

The sample holds one count of this clonotype. The chain employs TRBV4-3 and TRBJ2-2; D gene unclear. Germline assignment: CDR1 LGHNA and CDR2 YSLEER. Trimming removed 3 bases at V and 7 bases at J, with 12 bases between. The CDR3 sequence is 14 residues long. This chain's CDR3 is CASSHASRGGELFF. The DNA for the CDR3 is TGCGCCAGCAGCCATGCCTCTAGAGGCGGGGAGCTGTTTTTT.

This chain connects TRBV15 to TRBJ2-3; 8 bases match TRBD2. The CDR3 runs to 18 residues. V lost 2 bases to trimming and J lost 0 bases; unmatched junction nucleotides: 10. Germline V gene sequence: CDR1 LNHNV, CDR2 YYDKDF (reference sequence). CDR3 protein: CATSRFLSGGGSTDTQYF. The CDR3 DNA reads as TGTGCCACCAGCAGATTCCTAAGCGGGGGCGGGAGCACAGATACGCAGTATTTT.

The rearrangement uses TRBV30 and TRBJ1-4; no firm D call. The germline V and J ends were trimmed by 1 base and 0 bases, with 12 bases remaining between them. The CDR3 has 16 residues. Per germline, CDR1 GTSNPN and CDR2 SVGIG (reference sequence). Written as DNA, the CDR3 is TGTGCCTGGAGTGGAGGTGCTGACTCAACTAATGAAAAACTGTTTTTT. Its translation: CAWSGGADSTNEKLFF.

The gene calls are TRBV7-6 and TRBJ2-1; D is perhaps TRBD2 (5 bases). The germline gives CDR1 SGHVS, CDR2 FNYEAQ. Trimming pared 4 bases from V and 5 bases from J, leaving 6 bases between. The CDR3 extends over 12 amino acids. The CDR3 reads CASSSGDNEQFF. The CDR3 DNA follows: TGTGCCAGCAGCTCCGGGGACAATGAGCAGTTCTTC.

The rearrangement links TRBV19 to TRBJ2-2, with no clear D. The V gene's germline CDR1 is LNHDA and CDR2 SQIVND (reference sequence). V gave up 2 bases and J gave up 0 bases, with 10 bases separating them. This CDR3 contains 16 residues. Written as DNA, the CDR3 is TGTGCCAGTAGTATAAGCTACAGCACGAACACCGGGGAGCTGTTTTTT. Its protein is CASSISYSTNTGELFF.

J is TRBJ2-3 and V is TRBV7-9, with a weak D call TRBD1 (6 bases). The length of the CDR3 is 15 residues. The V end lost 8 bases, the J end lost 6 bases, and 21 bases lay between the germline ends. Germline CDR1 is SEHNR and CDR2 is FQNEAQ (reference sequence). The CDR3 nucleotides read TGTGCCAGCCGGGGAATCTTACAGGGAGCGGATACGCAGTATTTT. Amino acid sequence: CASRGILQGADTQYF.

The rearrangement joins TRBV20-1 to TRBJ2-6, with D hard to call. Germline V gene data show CDR1 as DFQATT and CDR2 as SNEGSKA (reference sequence). V gave up 5 bases and J gave up 4 bases, with 6 bases separating them. This CDR3 spans 12 amino acids. The CDR3 bases are TGCAGTGCTGGTTCCGGGGCCAACGTCCTGACTTTC. Translating it yields CSAGSGANVLTF.

The chain has TRBV9 and TRBJ2-7, with D possibly TRBD2 on 6 matching bases. From germline, CDR1 is SGDLS and CDR2 YYNGEE. V lost 0 bases and J lost 4, with 14 bases in between. This CDR3 has 15 residues. The CDR3 DNA reads TGTGCCAGCAGCGTAGATGCTGGGGACTCATACGAGCAGTACTTC. Amino acids: CASSVDAGDSYEQYF.

CDR3 loop: CASSFSSGYEQYF. The CDR3 coding sequence is TGTGCCAGCAGCTTTAGTAGTGGATACGAGCAGTACTTC. The chain recombines TRBV7-8 with TRBJ2-7; D call uncertain. CDR1 SGHVS and CDR2 FQNEAQ come from the germline V gene. The CDR3 totals 13 residues. Trimming removed 3 bases at V and 4 bases at J, with 10 bases between.